One sample yielded the 31 T cell receptor beta chains listed below, sequenced in a study of T cell responses to AZD1222 COVID-19 vaccine. The table came from immunoSEQ multiplex PCR; TCRdb's copy has only in-frame clones and leaves some out. Of some 120,000 clones detected, approximately 91% appear once; the ten largest clones hold 5% to 6%. The input for sequencing was peripheral blood, taken 28 days after the second AZD1222 dose. These receptors all stem from an adult who received the AZD1222 COVID-19 vaccine.

This chain connects TRBV10-3 to TRBJ1-1; D not certain. V was trimmed by 0 bases and J by 5 bases, leaving 13 bases between them. Germline assignment: CDR1 ENHRY and CDR2 SYGVKD. This CDR3 region has 15 residues. This CDR3 reads CAISESRGVSTEAFF. The CDR3 DNA sequence: TGTGCCATCAGTGAGTCCCGGGGAGTGAGTACTGAAGCTTTCTTT.

V usage is TRBV19 and J usage is TRBJ2-5, with D perhaps TRBD2 (5 bases). Germline V gene data show CDR1 as LNHDA and CDR2 as SQIVND (reference sequence). The CDR3 sequence is 14 residues long. Trimming left V 5 bases short and J 1 base short, with 11 bases between. CDR3 in DNA: TGTGCCAGTAGTGACCAACTAGTCCAAGAGACCCAGTACTTC. Translated, it gives CASSDQLVQETQYF.

The chain recombines TRBV6-5 with TRBJ2-1; TRBD2 is a possible D gene (5 bases). Germline-derived CDR1 and CDR2 are MNHEY and SVGAGI. The CDR3 loop spans 12 amino acids. V lost 11 bases and J 5 bases, leaving 13 bases between the germline ends. CDR3 in DNA: TGTGCCGCCGGGGAATGGGACAATGAGCAGTTCTTC. As protein: CAAGEWDNEQFF.

This chain joins TRBV13 and TRBJ1-2; the D is unclear. V lost 6 bases and J 6 bases, leaving 20 bases between the germline ends. Germline V gene lookup returns CDR1 PRHDT and CDR2 FYEKMQ (reference sequence). The CDR3 sequence is 15 residues long. CDR3 residues: CASSSSRDRLDGYTF. CDR3 nucleotides: TGTGCCAGCAGTTCAAGTAGGGATCGGCTCGATGGCTACACCTTC.

The chain couples TRBV5-1 to TRBJ1-2; the D gene is possibly TRBD1 (6 bases). CDR1 and CDR2 from the germline V gene are SGHRS and YFSETQ. CDR3 length: 15 residues. V shed 1 base and J shed 4 bases, with 14 bases lying between them. In nucleotides, the CDR3 is TGCGCCAGCAGCTTGATACAGGGAGGTATCTATGGCTACACCTTC. Translation gives CASSLIQGGIYGYTF.

This sequence joins TRBV20-1 and TRBJ1-2; D is unresolved. The germline gives CDR1 DFQATT, CDR2 SNEGSKA (reference sequence). The CDR3 length is 11 residues. Trimming removed 1 base at V and 6 bases at J, with 6 bases between. The CDR3 is CSARVHDGYTF. The CDR3 nucleotides read TGCAGTGCTAGAGTCCACGATGGCTACACCTTC.

The chain has TRBV23-1 and TRBJ2-5; 13 bases line up with TRBD2. TRBV23-1 is an ORF; its function is uncertain. Losses at the gene ends were 2 bases for V and 2 bases for J; bases not matched to a gene: 14. The length of the CDR3 is 20 residues. The chain's CDR3 is CASSQSDPGLAGSWQETQYF. The DNA of the CDR3 is TGCGCCAGCAGTCAAAGTGACCCGGGACTAGCGGGGTCTTGGCAAGAGACCCAGTACTTC.

The chain couples TRBV14 to TRBJ1-1; weak D call: TRBD1 (6 bases). CDR1 and CDR2 (germline): SGHDN, FVKESK. The CDR3 loop spans 14 amino acids. V gave up 4 bases and J gave up 4 bases, with 13 bases separating them. Here the CDR3 DNA reads TGTGCCAGCAGCCCGTTACAGGGAAGCACTGAAGCTTTCTTT. It is translated as CASSPLQGSTEAFF.

The DNA for the CDR3 is TGTGCCAGCAGCCGGGTGGTTGGATACTCTGGGGCCAACGTCCTGACTTTC. Translating it yields CASSRVVGYSGANVLTF. The V gene is TRBV5-4, the J gene TRBJ2-6; D gene uncertain. Trimming took 4 bases from V and 0 from J, leaving 14 bases between them. The CDR3 loop spans 17 amino acids. The germline gives CDR1 SGHNT, CDR2 YYREEE (reference sequence).

This chain connects TRBV27 to TRBJ2-3; D might be TRBD2 (5 bases). The V end was cut by 1 base, the J end by 3 bases, with 14 bases between. CDR3 length: 16 residues. Germline V gene data show CDR1 as MNHEY and CDR2 as SMNVEV (reference sequence). The CDR3 DNA follows: TGTGCCAGCAGTTTATTTAGCCAAAGAGGGACAGATACGCAGTATTTT. Translation: CASSLFSQRGTDTQYF.

The gene calls are TRBV11-2 and TRBJ2-1; TRBD2 matches at 15 bases. Germline CDR1 reads SGHAT; CDR2 reads FQNNGV. The length of the CDR3 is 16 residues. V shed 5 bases, J shed 10 bases, and the junction held 9 bases outside the gene matches. CDR3 residues: CASSLWTSGGAGEQFF. In nucleotides, the CDR3 is TGTGCCAGCAGCCTATGGACTAGCGGGGGGGCAGGAGAGCAGTTCTTC.

The J gene is TRBJ2-3, the V gene TRBV27, with TRBD1 identical over 9 bases. This CDR3 has 15 residues. Germline CDR1 reads MNHEY; CDR2 reads SMNVEV (reference sequence). J gave up 6 bases and V 5 bases, and 9 bases lay outside the gene matches. CDR3 sequence reads: CASSQPGTGWDTQYF. For the CDR3, the DNA is TGTGCCAGCAGTCAACCCGGGACAGGGTGGGATACGCAGTATTTT.

The chain has TRBV30 and TRBJ2-7; weak D call: TRBD1 (6 bases). Deletions cut 0 bases from V and 2 bases from J, with 8 bases between. Germline CDR1 and CDR2: GTSNPN and SVGIG (reference sequence). CDR3 size: 13 residues. The CDR3 region has the DNA TGTGCCTGGAGTGTGGGACACCCCTACGAGCAGTACTTC. The encoded protein is CAWSVGHPYEQYF.

This clone was seen a single time. This chain connects TRBV7-9 to TRBJ2-7; 7 bases align to TRBD1. J gave up 0 bases and V 1 base, and 3 bases lay outside the gene matches. This CDR3 has 15 residues. Looked up from germline, CDR1 is SEHNR and CDR2 is FQNEAQ (reference sequence). CDR3 amino acids: CASSLGQGSSYEQYF. The CDR3 nucleotides are TGTGCCAGCAGCTTAGGACAGGGTAGCTCCTACGAGCAGTACTTC.

This chain connects TRBV7-2 to TRBJ1-2; D might be TRBD1 (5 bases). The germline V gene has CDR1 SGHTA and CDR2 FQGNSA. Trimming removed 2 bases from V and 6 bases from J, with 7 bases in between. This CDR3 region has 12 residues. This CDR3 reads CASSLWGDGYTF. The CDR3, as DNA: TGTGCCAGCAGCTTATGGGGGGATGGCTACACCTTC.

CDR3 loop: CASSQDRTDTQYF. Here the CDR3 DNA reads TGTGCCAGCAGCCAAGACAGGACAGATACGCAGTATTTT. The rearrangement uses TRBV3-1 (or the pseudogene TRBV3-2) and TRBJ2-3; no clear D gene. From germline, CDR1 is LGHDT and CDR2 YNNKEL (reference sequence). The CDR3 runs to 13 residues. V was pared by 0 bases and J by 3 bases, with 4 bases between.

This sequence joins TRBV5-4 and TRBJ2-1, with D possibly matching TRBD1 (5 bases). CDR1 and CDR2 (germline): SGHNT, YYREEE (reference sequence). V gave up 0 bases and J gave up 10 bases, with 14 bases separating them. This CDR3 contains 14 residues. CDR3 amino acids: CASSLGGAQREQFF. The CDR3 DNA is TGTGCCAGCAGCTTGGGTGGGGCTCAGAGGGAGCAGTTCTTC.

V usage is TRBV6-1 and J usage is TRBJ2-2; 12 bases are a match to TRBD2. With V trimmed by 2 bases and J by 5 bases, 6 bases remained unmatched. The CDR3 length is 17 residues. Germline V CDR1 and CDR2: MNHNS, SASEGT. CDR3 coding DNA: TGTGCCAGCAGTGAACTAGCGGGAGGGCCGGAAACCGGGGAGCTGTTTTTT. It specifies CASSELAGGPETGELFF.

This clone was observed a single time. The chain uses TRBV9 and TRBJ2-1, with D unclear. Trimming pared 5 bases from V and 0 bases from J, leaving 12 bases between. CDR1 is SGDLS, CDR2 YYNGEE, per germline. The CDR3 consists of 15 residues. As DNA, the CDR3 is TGTGCCAGCAGGGTTGGGTCGAGCTCCTACAATGAGCAGTTCTTC. Encoded protein: CASRVGSSSYNEQFF.

This clone has just one count. The chain employs TRBV7-2 and TRBJ1-2, with D hard to call. Germline V lookup: CDR1 SGHTA, CDR2 FQGNSA. There are 15 residues in the CDR3. Deletions cut 3 bases from V and 8 bases from J, with 19 bases between. DNA of the CDR3: TGTGCCAGCAGCTTTCTGGGCAGGTATCTACGGGGCTACACCTTC. This translates into CASSFLGRYLRGYTF.

The chain couples TRBV30 to TRBJ1-4; 8 bases are shared with TRBD1. Trimming removed 4 bases from V and 7 bases from J; junction bases left unmatched: 8. The CDR3 covers 14 residues. Germline V gene sequence: CDR1 GTSNPN, CDR2 SVGIG (reference sequence). CDR3 sequence: CAWTRQGLGEKLFF. The CDR3 nucleotides are TGTGCCTGGACCCGACAGGGGTTAGGTGAAAAACTGTTTTTT.

V is TRBV7-2 and J is TRBJ2-7, with TRBD2 matching 8 bases. The CDR3 has 16 residues. Germline V gene data show CDR1 as SGHTA and CDR2 as FQGNSA. The J segment lost 1 base and the V segment lost 6 bases, leaving 11 bases of the junction unmatched. The CDR3 nucleotides read TGTGCCAGCAGTCTCACGGCTAGCGGGTCTTCCTACGAGCAGTACTTC. It yields the protein CASSLTASGSSYEQYF.

The rearrangement uses TRBV30 and TRBJ2-1; unclear D gene. The germline V and J ends were trimmed by 3 bases and 7 bases, with 19 bases remaining between them. Germline V CDR1 and CDR2: GTSNPN, SVGIG (reference sequence). This CDR3 region has 15 residues. The CDR3 loop is CAWRSVFTSLNEQFF. The CDR3 DNA reads as TGTGCCTGGAGGTCCGTGTTCACAAGCCTAAATGAGCAGTTCTTC.

CDR3 loop: CASSQGQVWTEAFF. CDR3 DNA sequence: TGTGCCAGCAGCCAAGGACAGGTCTGGACTGAAGCTTTCTTT. This chain joins TRBV14 and TRBJ1-1, with D perhaps matching TRBD1 (6 bases). The CDR3 sequence is 14 residues long. V was pared by 1 base and J by 5 bases, with 11 bases between. Germline CDR1 and CDR2: SGHDN and FVKESK.

In this sample, this clone turned up once. The chain employs TRBV27 and TRBJ1-2; 7 positions agree with TRBD1. Trimming took 2 bases from V and 8 from J; bases not matched to a gene: 14. The CDR3 contains 16 residues. Germline CDR1 and CDR2: MNHEY and SMNVEV (reference sequence). CDR3 nucleotide sequence: TGTGCCAGCAGTTTACGGACAGGTTTTTTTGTGTCCGGCTACACCTTC. Its translation is CASSLRTGFFVSGYTF.

This chain links TRBV6-4 with TRBJ1-5; possibly TRBD1 for D (5 bases). V was trimmed by 5 bases and J by 6 bases, leaving 11 bases between them. The V gene's germline CDR1 is MRHNA and CDR2 SNTAGT. CDR3 length: 13 residues. The CDR3 spells CASSFGQGQPQHF. CDR3 nucleotide sequence: TGTGCCAGCAGTTTCGGACAAGGTCAGCCCCAGCATTTT.

The chain couples TRBV9 to TRBJ2-1, with TRBD2 matching over 7 bases. In germline, CDR1 is SGDLS, CDR2 YYNGEE. With V trimmed by 2 bases and J by 4 bases, 6 bases remained unmatched. The CDR3 is made up of 15 amino acids. This CDR3 is CASSVSSGEYNEQFF. In DNA, the CDR3 is TGTGCCAGCAGCGTGTCCAGCGGGGAATACAATGAGCAGTTCTTC.

This sequence joins TRBV5-1 and TRBJ1-2; a possible D gene is TRBD1 (5 bases). This CDR3 contains 14 residues. V was shortened by 2 bases and J by 4 bases, with 12 bases between the two germline ends. CDR1 and CDR2 from the germline V gene are SGHRS and YFSETQ. CDR3 sequence reads: CASSFTQGFYGYTF. The DNA of the CDR3 is TGCGCCAGCAGCTTCACCCAGGGCTTCTATGGCTACACCTTC.

This chain connects TRBV6-5 to TRBJ1-5; D perhaps matches TRBD1 (5 bases). The length of the CDR3 is 14 residues. Trimming left V 7 bases short and J 4 bases short, with 14 bases between. CDR1 MNHEY and CDR2 SVGAGI come from the germline V gene. CDR3 loop: CASTPGWGNQPQHF. The CDR3 coding sequence is TGTGCCAGCACCCCAGGGTGGGGAAATCAGCCCCAGCATTTT.

This sequence joins TRBV6-6 and TRBJ2-1; D possibly uses TRBD1 or TRBD2 (6 bases each). Germline V CDR1 and CDR2: MNHNY, SVGAGI (reference sequence). Trimming removed 6 bases from V and 0 bases from J, with 12 bases in between. This CDR3 is built from 15 residues. The CDR3 reads CASSTGASSYNEQFF. DNA for the CDR3: TGTGCCAGCAGCACGGGGGCCAGCTCCTACAATGAGCAGTTCTTC.

The V call is TRBV4-2, the J call TRBJ1-4; 8 positions match TRBD1. Germline V gene sequence: CDR1 LGHNA, CDR2 YNFKEQ. V shed 6 bases, J shed 8 bases, and the junction held 8 bases outside the gene matches. CDR3 length: 14 amino acids. CDR3 amino acids: CASSSDRDGEKLFF. The CDR3, as DNA: TGTGCCAGCAGTTCGGACAGGGACGGGGAAAAACTGTTTTTT.